One and the same sample provided the 19 T cell receptor beta chains below, sequenced in a study of T cell repertoires in cytomegalovirus infection. No antigen has been identified for these receptors. TCRdb passed the reads through MiXCR, listing each CDR3 protein once. This table has 650,000 to 900,000 distinct CDR3 sequences, approximately 32% appearing once. Here the sequenced sample was cultured CD8+ T cells from PBMCs, taken from culture after CMV antigen stimulation. These receptors were collected from a human donor in good health (CMV status not recorded). Some clones in this sample may be carry-over from other donors' samples.

The V gene is TRBV7-6, the J gene TRBJ2-1, with D uncertain. The tail of the sequence fits TRBJ2-7 better, so the J call may be wrong. Germline CDR1 SGHVS, CDR2 FNYEAQ. The CDR3 extends over 16 amino acids. The CDR3 sequence: CASSLGVVAPYNEQYF. The CDR3 DNA is TGTGCCAGCAGCTTAGGGGTCGTGGCTCCCTACAATGAGCAGTACTTC.

The table lists this clonotype with a count of one. The genes are TRBV6-5 and TRBJ2-3, with 8 bases aligning to TRBD2. Germline-derived CDR1 and CDR2 are MNHEY and SVGAGI. Trimming at V came to 3 bases and at J to 4 bases, leaving 12 bases not matched to a gene. This CDR3 region has 17 residues. The CDR3 sequence is CASSYLTVAGGPDTQYF. The CDR3 bases are TGTGCCAGCAGTTATTTGACAGTGGCGGGGGGACCAGATACGCAGTATTTT.

In DNA form, the CDR3 reads TGTGCCAGCAGTCCACAGGGGGCTTATTCACCCCTCCACTTT. Its protein product is CASSPQGAYSPLHF. This chain joins TRBV6-2 or TRBV6-3 and TRBJ1-6, with 9 positions matching TRBD1. Germline assignment: CDR1 MNHEY and CDR2 SVGEGT. V gave up 5 bases and J gave up 8 bases; unmatched junction bases: 4. This CDR3 region has 14 residues.

This chain uses TRBV27 with TRBJ2-7, with D uncertain. V was pared by 1 base and J by 4 bases, with 11 bases between. The V gene's germline CDR1 is MNHEY and CDR2 SMNVEV (reference sequence). This CDR3 spans 14 amino acids. This CDR3 is CASSLFREGYEQYF. The DNA of the CDR3 is TGTGCCAGCAGTTTATTTAGGGAAGGGTACGAGCAGTACTTC.

The table lists this clonotype with many counts. The germline gene is not matched at one end of the junction; a read error may be the cause. The V call is TRBV7-2, the J call TRBJ2-1; the match to TRBD1 covers 10 bases. Germline CDR1 is SGHTA and CDR2 is FQGNSA. This CDR3 contains 14 residues. For the CDR3, the DNA is TGTGCCAGCAGTTTAGGGACAGGGGTTAATGAGCAGTTCTTC. Translated, it gives CASSLGTGVNEQFF. The complete variable domain, with remaining parts taken from reference TRBV7-2 and TRBJ2-1, reads GAGVSQSPSNKVTEKGKDVELRCDPISGHTALYWYRQSLGQGLEFLIYFQGNSAPDKSGLPSDRFSAERTGGSVSTLTIQRTQQEDSAVYLCASSLGTGVNEQFFGPGTRLTVL.

The rearrangement links TRBV7-9 to TRBJ1-2; D is possibly TRBD1 (5 bases). Trimming removed 5 bases from V and 6 bases from J, with 16 bases in between. Germline CDR1 SEHNR, CDR2 FQNEAQ (reference sequence). The CDR3 totals 14 residues. The CDR3 protein is CASSLGEIGDGYTF. The CDR3 nucleotides read TGTGCCAGCAGCCTCGGGGAAATAGGGGATGGCTACACCTTC. Complete variable domain (other parts from reference TRBV7-9 and TRBJ1-2): DTGVSQNPRHKITKRGQNVTFRCDPISEHNRLYWYRQTLGQGPEFLTYFQNEAQLEKSRLLSDRFSAERPKGSFSTLEIQRTEQGDSAMYLCASSLGEIGDGYTFGSGTRLTVV.

This clonotype was detected ten times or more. This chain joins TRBV12-3 or TRBV12-4 and TRBJ1-5; TRBD1 is a possible D gene (5 bases). The CDR3 spans 12 residues. V shed 3 bases and J shed 8 bases, with 8 bases lying between them. As DNA, the CDR3 is TGTGCCAGCAGTTTCCCGGGGGAGCCCCAGCATTTT. It yields the protein CASSFPGEPQHF.

The V call is TRBV12-3 or TRBV12-4, the J call TRBJ1-2, with a tentative D call TRBD1 (6 bases). V was cut by 1 base and J by 4 bases, with 13 bases left in between. CDR3 length: 15 amino acids. CDR3 nucleotides: TGTGCCAGCAGTTTAGAGGGGGGAAATACCTATGGCTACACCTTC. This codes for CASSLEGGNTYGYTF.

The CDR3 sequence is CASSLWEGETQYF. The CDR3 nucleotides are TGTGCCAGCAGTTTGTGGGAGGGGGAGACCCAGTACTTC. The V and J genes are TRBV27 and TRBJ2-5, with 7 bases aligning to TRBD2. The CDR3 has 13 amino acids. Trimming took 3 bases from V and 5 from J; bases not matched to a gene: 3. Looked up from germline, CDR1 is MNHEY and CDR2 is SMNVEV (reference sequence).

A single count supports this clonotype. CDR3 bases: TGTGCCAGTTCGTGGAGGGTAAGGGGGGTATATAATTCACCCCTCCACTTT. Its protein is CASSWRVRGVYNSPLHF. The chain recombines TRBV19 with TRBJ1-6; D may be TRBD1 (6 bases). The CDR3 loop spans 17 amino acids. Trimming left V 8 bases short and J 4 bases short, with 21 bases between. Germline V gene sequence: CDR1 LNHDA, CDR2 SQIVND (reference sequence).

CDR3 coding DNA: TGTGCCAGCAGTGATGGGTGGAACACTGAAGCTTTCTTT. This encodes CASSDGWNTEAFF. The V gene is TRBV2, the J gene TRBJ1-1; no clear D. The CDR3 loop spans 13 amino acids. V lost 3 bases and J lost 1, with 6 bases in between. The germline CDR1 and CDR2 sequences are SNHLY and FYNNEI.

This clonotype was observed at least ten times. This CDR3 reads CASSFRGLTEAFF. CDR3 bases: TGTGCCAGCAGTTTTAGAGGGTTAACTGAAGCTTTCTTT. This chain uses TRBV12-3 or TRBV12-4 with TRBJ1-1; D remains ambiguous. V lost 3 bases, J lost 5 bases, and 10 bases lay in between. This CDR3 has 13 amino acids.

This clonotype was observed a handful of times. The rearrangement joins TRBV10-3 to TRBJ2-1, with D possibly being TRBD1 (5 bases). The CDR3 has 14 residues. CDR1 is ENHRY, CDR2 SYGVKD, per germline. V lost 0 bases and J 6 bases, leaving 9 bases between the germline ends. Here the CDR3 reads CAISESGLVNEQFF. Here the CDR3 DNA reads TGTGCCATCAGTGAGTCGGGGCTCGTCAATGAGCAGTTCTTC.

The genes are TRBV6-1 and TRBJ1-2; weak D call: TRBD1 (5 bases). This CDR3 region has 14 residues. The germline V and J ends were trimmed by 4 bases and 2 bases, with 11 bases remaining between them. Per germline, CDR1 MNHNS and CDR2 SASEGT. The CDR3 reads CASSGGEYNYGYTF. CDR3 nucleotide sequence: TGTGCCAGCAGTGGGGGGGAGTACAACTATGGCTACACCTTC.

This clonotype turned up a few times. The rearrangement links TRBV7-9 to TRBJ2-1; TRBD2 might be the D (5 bases). V lost 1 base and J 15 bases, leaving 13 bases between the germline ends. The CDR3 spans 12 residues. Germline CDR1 is SEHNR and CDR2 is FQNEAQ (reference sequence). CDR3 in amino acids: CASSLERAVPFF. CDR3 DNA: TGTGCCAGCAGCTTAGAGAGGGCAGTACCGTTCTTC.

The chain employs TRBV7-6 and TRBJ1-4; D call uncertain. The CDR3 is 16 amino acids. The ends were cut back, 5 bases at V and 6 bases at J, with 19 bases in the middle. Germline lookup yields CDR1 SGHVS and CDR2 FNYEAQ. The CDR3 protein is CASSPGGADLDEKLFF. The CDR3 DNA is TGTGCCAGCAGCCCCGGAGGCGCGGATTTGGATGAAAAACTGTTTTTT.

In its sample, this clonotype was seen a few times. The rearrangement links TRBV7-6 to TRBJ1-2; D possibly corresponds to TRBD1 (6 bases). Germline CDR1 reads SGHVS; CDR2 reads FNYEAQ. The V and J ends lost 1 base and 7 bases respectively, with 13 bases between them. CDR3 size: 14 residues. CDR3 residues: CASSLDYRAGGYTF. CDR3 DNA: TGTGCCAGCAGCTTAGACTACAGGGCTGGTGGCTACACCTTC.

This clonotype came up a few times. The V and J genes are TRBV12-5 and TRBJ1-1; D is unresolved. Germline-derived CDR1 and CDR2 are LGHNT and FRNRAP. V gave up 5 bases and J gave up 10 bases, with 11 bases separating them. This CDR3 region has 11 residues. In nucleotides, the CDR3 is TGTGCTAGTGGTACTGGACTAGCAGCTTTCTTT. This codes for CASGTGLAAFF.

This rearrangement joins TRBV27 to TRBJ1-6; weak D call: TRBD1 (6 bases). V was pared by 5 bases and J by 10 bases, with 12 bases between. The CDR3 is made up of 13 amino acids. Germline V lookup: CDR1 MNHEY, CDR2 SMNVEV (reference sequence). The CDR3 DNA reads as TGTGCCAGCAGTCCGACAGGAGGATCACCCCTCCACTTT. Its protein product is CASSPTGGSPLHF.